This passage covers 8 T cell receptor beta chains from one sample sequenced in a study of Ad26.COV2.S vaccination and SARS-CoV-2 variants. The method was immunoSEQ multiplex PCR; TCRdb's version includes in-frame clones alone and lacks a portion of them. The sample consists of hundreds of thousands of clones, about 89% of them appearing once. Treatment noted: roughly 18 received Ad26.COV2.S at low or high dose, single or two shots; roughly five received placebo; per-sample allocation not given. Collection of the samples took place on day 63 after the first injection of vaccine or placebo. The material sequenced was peripheral blood, taken in a trial of Ad26.COV2.S vaccine versus placebo. These receptors all stem from a person aged 18-65 years who received the Ad26.COV2.S COVID-19 vaccine or a placebo.

This clone has just one count. V gene TRBV25-1 combines with J gene TRBJ2-7; possibly TRBD2 for D (5 bases). CDR1 MGHDK and CDR2 SYGVNS come from the germline V gene. The CDR3 covers 14 residues. V was cut by 7 bases and J by 3 bases, with 16 bases left in between. The CDR3 nucleotides are TGTGCCAGCACCCGAGGAGGAAATTACTACGAGCAGTACTTC. Translated, it gives CASTRGGNYYEQYF.

The genes are TRBV6-1 and TRBJ2-7; perhaps TRBD1 as D (6 bases). The ends were cut back, 1 base at V and 3 bases at J, with 13 bases in the middle. The CDR3 has 15 residues. In germline, CDR1 is MNHNS, CDR2 SASEGT. The chain's CDR3 is CASSEGAGAIYEQYF. DNA for the CDR3: TGTGCCAGCAGTGAAGGGGCAGGGGCGATCTACGAGCAGTACTTC.

This chain links TRBV10-3 with TRBJ1-2; 8 bases map to TRBD1. The CDR3 is 14 amino acids. CDR1 is ENHRY and CDR2 is SYGVKD in the germline V gene. J was trimmed by 8 bases and V by 2 bases; bases with no gene match: 7. The CDR3: CAISELRTGMGYTF. CDR3 coding DNA: TGTGCCATCAGTGAGCTCAGGACAGGGATGGGCTACACCTTC.

The chain uses TRBV6-5 and TRBJ2-2; D is possibly TRBD1 or TRBD2 (5 bases each). The germline gives CDR1 MNHEY, CDR2 SVGAGI. Between the trimmed V and J ends, which lost 0 bases and 3 bases, there was a span of 11 bases. The CDR3 sequence is 16 residues long. The CDR3 DNA is TGTGCCAGCAGTTACTCTTTTGGGGGTTACACCGGGGAGCTGTTTTTT. Translating gives CASSYSFGGYTGELFF.

The genes are TRBV10-2 and TRBJ2-2, with 8 nucleotides matching TRBD1. The V gene's germline CDR1 is WSHSY and CDR2 SAAADI. The CDR3 is 18 residues long. Germline trimming cut 6 bases from V and 2 bases from J; bases unmatched to any gene: 14. Here the CDR3 reads CASRISGGPNLNTGELFF. CDR3 in DNA: TGCGCCAGCAGAATTTCAGGGGGCCCGAATCTAAACACCGGGGAGCTGTTTTTT.

This clone turned up a few times. The V and J genes are TRBV4-2 and TRBJ2-7; D may correspond to TRBD1 or TRBD2 (5 bases each). Germline V gene lookup returns CDR1 LGHNA and CDR2 YNFKEQ. The CDR3 has 15 residues. The V and J ends lost 6 bases and 4 bases respectively, with 19 bases between them. The CDR3 spells CASSRAGTESYEQYF. The DNA of the CDR3 is TGTGCCAGCAGTCGCGCCGGGACGGAATCGTACGAGCAGTACTTC.

The V and J genes are TRBV4-1 and TRBJ2-7; D possibly matches TRBD1 or TRBD2 (6 bases each). This CDR3 region has 14 residues. Germline CDR1 MGHRA, CDR2 YSYEKL. Trimming stripped 8 bases from V and 7 bases from J, with 21 bases between. The CDR3 DNA is TGCGCCAGCGGGCCTGGGGGGCCGCCTAGAGAGCAGTACTTC. As protein: CASGPGGPPREQYF.

The V call is TRBV7-6, the J call TRBJ1-2; 9 nucleotides align to TRBD1. This CDR3 region has 15 residues. The germline gives CDR1 SGHVS, CDR2 FNYEAQ. V shed 5 bases and J 1 base; nucleotides not matched to a gene: 5. In nucleotides, the CDR3 is TGTGCCAGCAGCCCAGGACAGGGGTTTAACTATGGCTACACCTTC. Translated: CASSPGQGFNYGYTF.